This T cell receptor (beta chain) was identified during a study of tumor-infiltrating lymphocytes in primary liver carcinoma. About the research overall: Through surgical resection, the patients' primary liver carcinoma was treated. Enrolled patients were male and female, aged 30 to 69 years.

Starting material of about 450 ng total RNA yielded TCR beta cDNA via a constant-region primer. Employing slightly modified ARM-PCR, three nested multiplex PCR rounds were run, and these gave rise to the TCR beta libraries. The first two PCR rounds used TRBV1-TRBV30 forward primers with a C-beta reverse primer, around 10 cycles each. TCRdb reanalysed the multiplex PCR reads using MiXCR and keeps one entry per CDR3 protein. The sample records 310,000 or so distinct CDR3 sequences, around three fifths being singletons. For blood RNA, unsorted whole blood served as the source, and germline DNA was extracted too. After removal of 0 bases from V and 11 bases from J, the junction contained 11 bases not matched to a gene. The CDR3 runs 15 residues. Germline values: CDR1 SGHAT, CDR2 FQNNGV.

The specimen sequenced was peripheral blood. The sequence was collected from a woman in her twenties or thirties with primary liver carcinoma and hepatitis B virus infection. The chain recombines TRBV11-2 with TRBJ2-7; 9 bases map to TRBD2. The CDR3 loop reads CASSLDVSGSNEKYF. CDR3 coding DNA: TGTGCCAGCAGCTTAGATGTTAGCGGGAGTAACGAAAAGTACTTC. Together with reference TRBV11-2 and TRBJ2-7, the CDR3 gives the full variable domain: EAGVAQSPRYKIIEKRQSVAFWCNPISGHATLYWYQQILGQGPKLLIQFQNNGVVDDSQLPKDRFSAERLKGVDSTLKIQPAKLEDSAVYLCASSLDVSGSNEKYFGPGTRLTVT.